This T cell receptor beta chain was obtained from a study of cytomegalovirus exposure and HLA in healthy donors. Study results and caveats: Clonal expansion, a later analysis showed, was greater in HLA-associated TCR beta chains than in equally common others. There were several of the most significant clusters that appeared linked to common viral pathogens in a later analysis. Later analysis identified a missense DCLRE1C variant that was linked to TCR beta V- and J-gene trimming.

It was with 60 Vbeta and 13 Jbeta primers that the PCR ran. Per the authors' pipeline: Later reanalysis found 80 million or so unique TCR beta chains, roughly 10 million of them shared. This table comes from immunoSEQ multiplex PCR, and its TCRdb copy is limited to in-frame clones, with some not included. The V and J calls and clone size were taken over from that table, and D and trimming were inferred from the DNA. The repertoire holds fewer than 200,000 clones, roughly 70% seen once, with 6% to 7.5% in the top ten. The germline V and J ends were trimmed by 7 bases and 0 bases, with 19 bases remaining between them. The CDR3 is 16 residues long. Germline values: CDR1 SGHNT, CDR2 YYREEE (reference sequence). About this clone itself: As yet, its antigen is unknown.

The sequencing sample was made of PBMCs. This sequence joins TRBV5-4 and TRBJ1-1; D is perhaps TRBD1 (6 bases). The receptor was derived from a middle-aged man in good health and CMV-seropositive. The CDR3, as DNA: TGTGCCAGCCTCAGGGGTCCCGGGCCCTTGAACACTGAAGCTTTCTTT. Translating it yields CASLRGPGPLNTEAFF.